This T cell receptor beta chain was captured by sequencing in a study of PD-1 blockade in classical Hodgkin lymphoma. The length of the CDR3 is 15 residues. Germline CDR1 and CDR2: SGDLS and YYNGEE. The V gene end was trimmed by 7 bases and the J gene end by 2 bases; junction bases not matched to a gene: 8. This table comes from immunoSEQ multiplex PCR, and its TCRdb copy is limited to in-frame clones, with some not included. The data show about 34,000 clones, around 89% seen once. The time point: newly diagnosed, previously untreated cHL patient sample. The authors purified CD4+ T cells from thawed PBMCs by magnetic negative selection. PBMCs from patients with newly diagnosed, untreated classical Hodgkin lymphoma served as a comparison group for the relapsed/refractory trial patients. As regards this clone: Its antigen is currently unknown.

Overall study results and limits: Lower baseline TCR diversity was reported for newly diagnosed patients than for healthy donors. Whatever underlies the repertoire differences (possibly disease activity or prior therapy) remains undefined.

This sequence originates from a human donor with classical Hodgkin lymphoma. Sequencing was carried out using CD4+ T cells from blood. This chain connects TRBV9 to TRBJ2-2; TRBD2 matches at 7 bases. The CDR3 region has the DNA TGTGCCAGCCGGCCCCGGGACTACAACACCGGGGAGCTGTTTTTT. Translating gives CASRPRDYNTGELFF.